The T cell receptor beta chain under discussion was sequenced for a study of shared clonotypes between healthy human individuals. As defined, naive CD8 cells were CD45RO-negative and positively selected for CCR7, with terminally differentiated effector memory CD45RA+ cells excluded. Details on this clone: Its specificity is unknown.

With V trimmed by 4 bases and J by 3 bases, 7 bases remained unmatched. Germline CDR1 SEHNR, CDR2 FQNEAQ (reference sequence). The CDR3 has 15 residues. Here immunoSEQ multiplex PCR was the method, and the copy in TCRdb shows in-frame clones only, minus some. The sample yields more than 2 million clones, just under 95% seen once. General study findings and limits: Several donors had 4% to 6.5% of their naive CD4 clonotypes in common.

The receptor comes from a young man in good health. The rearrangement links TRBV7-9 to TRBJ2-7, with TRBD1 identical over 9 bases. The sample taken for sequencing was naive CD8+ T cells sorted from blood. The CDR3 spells CASSSPDRGGYEQYF. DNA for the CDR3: TGTGCCAGCAGCTCCCCGGACAGGGGTGGCTACGAGCAGTACTTC. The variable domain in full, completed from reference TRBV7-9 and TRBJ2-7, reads DTGVSQNPRHKITKRGQNVTFRCDPISEHNRLYWYRQTLGQGPEFLTYFQNEAQLEKSRLLSDRFSAERPKGSFSTLEIQRTEQGDSAMYLCASSSPDRGGYEQYFGPGTRLTVT.